This TCR beta chain appears in the sequencing data of a study of T cell responses to AZD1222 COVID-19 vaccine (dated by TCRdb to the early 2020s). About the study as a whole: A total of under 250 trial participants underwent TCR sequencing, of whom 207 had received two doses of AZD1222 and around 25 had received two doses of the MenACWY control vaccine. Enrollment into the trials was organized by age into subgroups of 18-55, 56-69 and 70-plus years, and those subgroups contained approximately 160, 26 and 62 TCR-sequenced participants, respectively.

This clone was counted once. Its antigen is still unknown. No quality values exist for individual bases; no much larger clone is one base distant. The CDR3 regions of human TCRbeta chains were analyzed by immunosequencing. On the study's bioinformatics: TCRs in the repertoires were matched against a reference library of SARS-CoV-2-specific TCRs that had been generated with the MIRA antigen-specificity platform. Breadth meant the fraction of unique TCRs that were SARS-CoV-2-associated, whereas depth meant the fraction of total T cells that were SARS-CoV-2-associated. Using the MIRA data, every spike-specific TCR was mapped to the spike region that the TCR reacted to and assigned to either a CD4 or a CD8 class. Log10-transformed breadth and depth values were compared by one-way ANOVA with Sidak's multiple comparisons tests. The table comes from immuneACCESS by way of TCRdb, which keeps in-frame sequences with V and J called. Part of the clones is missing from these tables; in studies checked, under half for an unresolved V gene and the rest for unknown reasons. The V and J calls and the clone size are those of that table, but D and trimming were determined from the DNA. For this sample there are some 100,000 clones; about 86% appear just once. Of the sample, under 20% is held by the ten largest clones.

Overall study results and their limits: Participants were mostly white British, with more females than males. The authors suggested clonal diversity may have been underestimated. After two AZD1222 doses, spike-specific TCR breadth and depth were significantly higher than at day 0 and than in MenACWY recipients. Because no day 14 peak-response samples were available, repertoires were characterized only after the peak T cell response. The vaccine-associated CD4 TCRs covered the entire spike protein, and the dominant responses fell in regions 160-218 and 743-854. The 56-69-year group was small, and its depth increase did not reach significance, likely because of low power. Conclusions about previously exposed vaccinees are limited because only 6 or 7 AZD1222 recipients were SARS-CoV-2 seropositive at baseline. Reportedly, close to half of the unique spike-specific TCRs recognized epitopes lying outside the regions that are mutated in the B.1.351 and B.1.1.7 variants.

The sample's time point label is to be understood as: about 28 days (+/-7) after the second vaccine dose. AZD1222 recipients whose second dose came at about 4 weeks and those whose second dose came at about 12 weeks were combined into one group, since spike-specific TCR depth and breadth did not differ between the two schedules. The vaccinee samples were drawn from two UK trials, COV001 and COV002, one of which was a single-blind randomized controlled phase 2/3 trial testing AZD1222 (ChAdOx1 nCoV-19) in healthy adults. For TCRbeta chain sequencing, PBMC samples from trial participants were taken at day 0 and at day 28 after the second dose. Its CDR3 holds 12 amino acids, cysteine through phenylalanine. The entry retains the CDR3 DNA only, 36 bases that are in frame from base 1. CDR1 and CDR2, looked up from the germline V gene (reference sequence), are GTSNPN and SVGIG. Trimming takes 1 base from V and 3 bases from J, and the germline ends sit 6 bases apart.

The specimen comprised peripheral blood, sampled 28 days after the second AZD1222 dose. This receptor was obtained from an adult who received the AZD1222 COVID-19 vaccine. This receptor chain uses TRBV30 and TRBJ2-5; TRBD2 might be the D gene, on 5 matching bases. The CDR3 reads CAWSGLKETQYF. The DNA sequence reads TGTGCCTGGAGTGGACTAAAAGAGACCCAGTACTTC.